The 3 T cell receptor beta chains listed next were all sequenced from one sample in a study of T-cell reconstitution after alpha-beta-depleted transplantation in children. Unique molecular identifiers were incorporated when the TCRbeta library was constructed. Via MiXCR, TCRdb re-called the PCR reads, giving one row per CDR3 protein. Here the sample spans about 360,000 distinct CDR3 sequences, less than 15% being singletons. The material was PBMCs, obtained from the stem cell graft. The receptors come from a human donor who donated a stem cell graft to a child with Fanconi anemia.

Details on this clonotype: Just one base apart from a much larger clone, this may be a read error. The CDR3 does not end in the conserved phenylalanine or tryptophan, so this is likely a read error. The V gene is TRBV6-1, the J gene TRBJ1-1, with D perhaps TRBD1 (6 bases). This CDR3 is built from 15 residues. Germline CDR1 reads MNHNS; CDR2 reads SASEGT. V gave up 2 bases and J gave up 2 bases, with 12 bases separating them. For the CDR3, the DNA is TGTGCCAGCAGTGAATCTAACAGGGCCAACACTGAAGCTTTCTAT. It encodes CASSESNRANTEAFY.

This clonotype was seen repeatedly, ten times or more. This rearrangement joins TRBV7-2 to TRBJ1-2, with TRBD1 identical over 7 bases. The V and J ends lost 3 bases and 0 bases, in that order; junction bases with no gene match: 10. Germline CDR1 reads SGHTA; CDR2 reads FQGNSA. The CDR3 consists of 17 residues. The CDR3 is CASSLLGGTDTNYGYTF. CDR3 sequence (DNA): TGTGCCAGCAGCTTGTTAGGCGGGACAGATACTAACTATGGCTACACCTTC.

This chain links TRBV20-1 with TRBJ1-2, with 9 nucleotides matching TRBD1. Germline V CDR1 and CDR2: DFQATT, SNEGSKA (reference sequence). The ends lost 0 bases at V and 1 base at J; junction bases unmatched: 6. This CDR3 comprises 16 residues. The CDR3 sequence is CSARDDRGSYNYGYTF. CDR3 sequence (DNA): TGCAGTGCTAGAGATGACAGGGGGTCATATAACTATGGCTACACCTTC.